A selection of T cell receptor beta chains follows, all from one sample in a study of CXCR3-negative and CXCR3-positive naive CD8 T cells. Using the 5' RACE reads, TCRdb records one entry per CDR3 protein without DNA. This repertoire includes around 60,000 distinct CDR3 sequences. Specimen: naive CXCR3- CD8+ T cells from blood. The receptor set was obtained from a human donor in good health. Some clones in this sample may be carry-over from other donors' samples. CDR3s include the opening cysteine and the closing phenylalanine or tryptophan.

V: TRBV29-1
J: TRBJ2-7
CDR3: CSVRQFTYEQYF

V: TRBV7-6
J: TRBJ2-1
CDR3: CASSLVGANEQFF

V: TRBV7-2
J: TRBJ2-1
CDR3: CASSRGAASGNEQFF

V: TRBV4-1
J: TRBJ2-1
CDR3: CASSQDRGGQGEQFF

V: TRBV4-1
J: TRBJ2-5
CDR3: CASSQGQSQETQYF

V: TRBV4-1
J: TRBJ2-1
CDR3: CASSQDMASGGAEQFF

V: TRBV29-1
J: TRBJ2-7
CDR3: CSVDGAGVVEQYF

V: TRBV4-3
J: TRBJ1-2
CDR3: CASSQDRTGTGGQGYTF

V: TRBV5-1
J: TRBJ1-1
CDR3: CASSLALPGDTEAFF

V: TRBV7-6
J: TRBJ2-3
CDR3: CASSLAAKDVPTSTDTQYF

V: TRBV7-9
J: TRBJ1-2
CDR3: CASSPADGNYGYTF

V: TRBV12-3/TRBV12-4
J: TRBJ2-6
CDR3: CASSNGPGANVLTF

V: TRBV5-5
J: TRBJ2-7
CDR3: CASSLAESGGGYEQYF

V: TRBV7-2
J: TRBJ2-3
CDR3: CASSSLAGAADTQYF

V: TRBV14
J: TRBJ2-7
CDR3: CASSQETGGAYEQYF

V: TRBV7-9
J: TRBJ2-1
CDR3: CASSTRLSNEQFF

V: TRBV7-9
J: TRBJ1-2
CDR3: CASRQGRSRDGNYGYTF

V: TRBV3-1
J: TRBJ2-1
CDR3: CASSQWGDEQFF

V: TRBV29-1
J: TRBJ2-3
CDR3: CSHGRLTDTQYF

V: TRBV10-2
J: TRBJ1-4
CDR3: CASSETGLDEKLFF

V: TRBV21-1
J: TRBJ1-2
CDR3: CASSKARDRGLGGYTF

V: TRBV6-5
J: TRBJ2-2
CDR3: CASNQGAGELFF

V: TRBV28
J: TRBJ2-7
CDR3: CASSLLPRLAGVTYEQYF

V: TRBV9
J: TRBJ2-1
CDR3: CASSVKSGAFSYNEQFF

V: TRBV6-6
J: TRBJ2-7
CDR3: CASSFSDAYEQYF

V: TRBV29-1
J: TRBJ2-7
CDR3: CSVEGGQGYEQYF

V: TRBV5-1
J: TRBJ2-1
CDR3: CASSFSGNNEQFF

V: TRBV29-1
J: TRBJ2-7
CDR3: CSVEDLQTSEQYF

V: TRBV27
J: TRBJ2-7
CDR3: CASSPRGIAYEQYF

V: TRBV7-9
J: TRBJ2-1
CDR3: CATSPDENNEQFF

V: TRBV29-1
J: TRBJ2-2
CDR3: CSVEGTSASTGELFF

V: TRBV20-1
J: TRBJ1-2
CDR3: CSARDGRDRNYGYTF

V: TRBV28
J: TRBJ2-3
CDR3: CASSFQGPRTDTQYF

V: TRBV4-3
J: TRBJ2-5
CDR3: CASSQDRGETQYF

V: TRBV21-1
J: TRBJ1-2
CDR3: CASSKDRGYGYTF

V: TRBV28
J: TRBJ2-3
CDR3: CASSFLGRTDTQYF

V: TRBV18
J: TRBJ2-5
CDR3: CASSLTGTSQETQYF

V: TRBV7-2
J: TRBJ2-5
CDR3: CASTSGGAAAEGETQYF

V: TRBV11-2
J: TRBJ2-5
CDR3: CASSLNPTARGWETQYF

V: TRBV7-9
J: TRBJ2-7
CDR3: CASSSLMASYEQYF

V: TRBV5-1
J: TRBJ2-7
CDR3: CASSLEVTAYEQYF

V: TRBV19
J: TRBJ2-2
CDR3: CAIPGQNTGELFF

V: TRBV30
J: TRBJ2-3
CDR3: CAWSVQTDTQYF